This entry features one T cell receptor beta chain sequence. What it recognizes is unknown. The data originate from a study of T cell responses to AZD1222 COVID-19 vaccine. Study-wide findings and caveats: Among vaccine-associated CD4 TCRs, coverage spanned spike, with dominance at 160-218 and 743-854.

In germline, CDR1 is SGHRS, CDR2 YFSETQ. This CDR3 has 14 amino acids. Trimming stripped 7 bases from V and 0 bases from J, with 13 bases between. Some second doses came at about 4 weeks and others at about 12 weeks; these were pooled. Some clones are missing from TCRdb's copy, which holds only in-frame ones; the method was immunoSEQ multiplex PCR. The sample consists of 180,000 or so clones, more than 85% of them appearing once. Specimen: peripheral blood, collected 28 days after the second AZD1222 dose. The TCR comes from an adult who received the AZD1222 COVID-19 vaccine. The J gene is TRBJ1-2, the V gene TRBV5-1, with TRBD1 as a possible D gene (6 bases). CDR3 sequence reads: CASFGGVSNYGYTF. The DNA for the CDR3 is TGCGCCAGCTTCGGGGGCGTTTCTAACTATGGCTACACCTTC.